This T cell receptor (beta chain) is drawn from a study of blood T cell repertoires in COVID-19 (dated by TCRdb to 2018 to 2021). At the level of the whole study: Samples from collaborators originated in the United States, Italy and Spain and spanned both the acute and convalescent phases of COVID-19. The prospective study material was composed of cDNA or gDNA derived from T cells, B-cell-depleted T cells, or PBMCs. The dataset comprised deeply sampled blood TCRbeta repertoires from subjects exposed to, actively infected with, or recovered from COVID-19. A freely available public database, intended as a resource for researchers studying the immune response to SARS-CoV-2, is where the repertoires were released. Samples were obtained from the ongoing ImmuneRACE study (first 160 participants) and from about 1,300 subjects provided by 6 global collaborators. The sample metadata nearly always contained a de-identified subject ID, COVID-19 status, age in years and sex. Where available, HLA class I and class II types were taken from metadata supplied by the sample provider and were not determined by assay-based typing. What the work shows at the level of the full study, not this receptor alone: Clinical and demographic metadata were provided uncurated, with the amount varying by source and participant.

The immunoSEQ Assay, a bias-controlled multiplex PCR, was used to amplify TCRbeta CDR3 regions from genomic DNA. The authors' pipeline ran thus. The number of nucleated cells in each sample was estimated from the amplification of reference gene primers within the assay. To quantify the absolute abundance of each unique TCRbeta CDR3 rearrangement, sequence reads were collapsed and filtered. For each sample, productive Simpson clonality was calculated as the square root of Simpson's diversity index over productive rearrangements. TCRdb carries this immuneACCESS record with in-frame sequences only. Its versions omit some clonotypes, under half of them owing to an unresolved V gene in the studies checked, with the rest unexplained. That table furnishes V, J and clone size, whereas the DNA furnished D and trimming. This sample comprises 350,000 to 450,000 clones, more than 85% of them detected only once. Of the sample, about 2.9% is held by the ten largest clones.

The collaborating institutions used their own protocols to collect whole blood in K2EDTA tubes. Collaborator samples were shipped for TCRbeta analysis as frozen whole blood, isolated PBMCs, or DNA extracted from either sample type. This clone occurred a few times. What this receptor recognizes is not known. No much larger clonotype is one base removed from it; base qualities were not supplied. This receptor was identified in a human donor in a cohort sampled during active COVID-19. Sequencing was performed on peripheral blood.

The nucleotide sequence is TGTGCCAGCAGCCGGGCCCCCAGCGGGACACAAGAGACCCAGTACTTC. Its translation reads: CASSRAPSGTQETQYF. The rearranged chain carries TRBV5-6 and TRBJ2-5; TRBD2 is a weak D gene call, 7 bases matching. The CDR3 holds 16 amino acids from the cysteine to the phenylalanine. The sequence is cut down to CDR3 DNA, 48 bases in frame from base 1. V sheds 4 bases and J sheds 2 bases, leaving 18 bases between their ends. According to the germline V gene, CDR1 reads SGHDT and CDR2 reads YYEEEE.